The rows below give T cell receptor beta chains drawn from one sample of a study of blood T cells in healthy people across ages. TCRdb reanalysed the 5' RACE reads using MiXCR and keeps one entry per CDR3 protein. The sample carries roughly 1.9 million distinct CDR3 sequences, about two fifths recorded once. The sequencing sample was made of blood. The origin of the receptors is a human donor in good health. The CDR3 runs from the conserved cysteine through the conserved F or W. Fields, in order: J gene, clone size, D gene, V gene, CDR3 DNA, CDR3 protein. D genes are given only for firm matches. Not every row has a clone size; where given, it reads once, few, many or a size class.

j_call: TRBJ2-7; clone_size: few; d_call: NA; v_call: TRBV28; cdr3_nt: TGTGCCAGCACCTACGGGAGGGGGCCTAAGTGGTCGCGGGAGCAGTACTTC; cdr3_aa: CASTYGRGPKWSREQYF
j_call: TRBJ1-5; clone_size: NA; d_call: NA; v_call: TRBV4-3; cdr3_nt: TGCGCCAGCAGCCAGGACTTATCCTTTAGCAATCAGCCCCAGCATTTT; cdr3_aa: CASSQDLSFSNQPQHF
j_call: TRBJ1-1; clone_size: NA; d_call: NA; v_call: TRBV12-3/TRBV12-4; cdr3_nt: TGTGCCAGCAGTTTGCCCGGGATCCTGAACACTGAAGCTTTCTTT; cdr3_aa: CASSLPGILNTEAFF
j_call: TRBJ2-1; clone_size: NA; d_call: TRBD1; v_call: TRBV5-6; cdr3_nt: TGTGCCAGCAGCTTGGGCCCCGGGACAGCCGACAATGAGCAGTTCTTC; cdr3_aa: CASSLGPGTADNEQFF
j_call: TRBJ1-1; clone_size: NA; d_call: NA; v_call: TRBV6-6; cdr3_nt: TGTGCCAGCAGTTACACCCCGCAAGCGAACACTGAAGCTTTCTTT; cdr3_aa: CASSYTPQANTEAFF
j_call: TRBJ2-5; clone_size: NA; d_call: NA; v_call: TRBV5-1; cdr3_nt: TGCGCCAGCAGCGTGGGGGACACCCTAGGAGAGACCCAGTACTTC; cdr3_aa: CASSVGDTLGETQYF
j_call: TRBJ2-3; clone_size: few; d_call: TRBD2; v_call: TRBV7-2; cdr3_nt: TGTGCCGGCAGCCCACTAGCGGGGATACCAGATACGCAGTATTTT; cdr3_aa: CAGSPLAGIPDTQYF
j_call: TRBJ2-7; clone_size: NA; d_call: TRBD1; v_call: TRBV5-1; cdr3_nt: TGCGCCAGCAGCTTGGAGACAGGGACCGAAGACGAGCAGTACTTC; cdr3_aa: CASSLETGTEDEQYF
j_call: TRBJ1-4; clone_size: NA; d_call: NA; v_call: TRBV2; cdr3_nt: TGTGCCAGCACCAGGACCGAAAAACTGTTTTTT; cdr3_aa: CASTRTEKLFF
j_call: TRBJ2-4; clone_size: few; d_call: NA; v_call: TRBV2; cdr3_nt: TGTGCCAGCAGACCCGGGACTTTCCTAGCCAAAAACATTCAGTACTTC; cdr3_aa: CASRPGTFLAKNIQYF
j_call: TRBJ2-3; clone_size: NA; d_call: NA; v_call: TRBV20-1; cdr3_nt: TGCAGTGCTGTGGGATTTGCTAGCCTCCCAGATACGCAGTATTTT; cdr3_aa: CSAVGFASLPDTQYF
j_call: TRBJ2-7; clone_size: NA; d_call: NA; v_call: TRBV5-1; cdr3_nt: TGCGCCAGCAGCTTGGGGGGGGCAGGGCCCTACAATGAGCAGTACTTC; cdr3_aa: CASSLGGAGPYNEQYF
j_call: TRBJ2-1; clone_size: NA; d_call: TRBD2; v_call: TRBV7-8; cdr3_nt: TGTGCCAGCAGCCAACGGACTAGCGGGGGGCGGGGATACAATGAGCAGTTCTTC; cdr3_aa: CASSQRTSGGRGYNEQFF
j_call: TRBJ2-1; clone_size: NA; d_call: TRBD2; v_call: TRBV11-1; cdr3_nt: TGTGCCAGCAGCTCCCAAGGCGGGGGGTCCTACAATGAGCAGTTCTTC; cdr3_aa: CASSSQGGGSYNEQFF
j_call: TRBJ1-1; clone_size: few; d_call: NA; v_call: TRBV5-1; cdr3_nt: TGCGCCAGCAGCTTGGGACTCGGCGGTATGAACACTGAAGCTTTCTTT; cdr3_aa: CASSLGLGGMNTEAFF
j_call: TRBJ2-3; clone_size: few; d_call: NA; v_call: TRBV5-5; cdr3_nt: TGTGCCAGCAGCCTGACCGGGACACATAGCACAGATACGCAGTATTTT; cdr3_aa: CASSLTGTHSTDTQYF
j_call: TRBJ2-3; clone_size: NA; d_call: NA; v_call: TRBV20-1; cdr3_nt: TGCAGTGCTAGAGAGGGTGAGGGGGACACAGATACGCAGTATTTT; cdr3_aa: CSAREGEGDTDTQYF
j_call: TRBJ2-7; clone_size: NA; d_call: TRBD2; v_call: TRBV7-9; cdr3_nt: TGTGCCACCCGACTAGCGGGGGACAATGAGCAGTACTTC; cdr3_aa: CATRLAGDNEQYF
j_call: TRBJ2-3; clone_size: NA; d_call: NA; v_call: TRBV7-8; cdr3_nt: TGTGCCAGCAGCTTAGCGCATTGGGATCGCACAGATACGCAGTATTTT; cdr3_aa: CASSLAHWDRTDTQYF
j_call: TRBJ2-7; clone_size: few; d_call: NA; v_call: TRBV9; cdr3_nt: TGTGCCGGCAGCGAGGGCCTGAGCTCCTACGAGCAGTACTTC; cdr3_aa: CAGSEGLSSYEQYF
j_call: TRBJ2-7; clone_size: NA; d_call: NA; v_call: TRBV7-2; cdr3_nt: TGTGCCAGCAGCTCTCCGGGACGTTCGACCTACGAGCAGTACTTC; cdr3_aa: CASSSPGRSTYEQYF
j_call: TRBJ2-3; clone_size: few; d_call: NA; v_call: TRBV6-4; cdr3_nt: TGTGCCAGCACCCAGAGAAACCGGCCAGACAGAACCTCAGATACGCAGTATTTT; cdr3_aa: CASTQRNRPDRTSDTQYF
j_call: TRBJ2-3; clone_size: NA; d_call: TRBD1; v_call: TRBV5-6; cdr3_nt: TGTGCCAGCAGCTTGCTTGGTTCCAGGGGGCAAGATACGCAGTATTTT; cdr3_aa: CASSLLGSRGQDTQYF
j_call: TRBJ2-2; clone_size: NA; d_call: NA; v_call: TRBV5-6; cdr3_nt: TGTGCCAGCAGCCCTCAGAGGGACTCAGCGAACACCGGGGAGCTGTTTTTT; cdr3_aa: CASSPQRDSANTGELFF
j_call: TRBJ2-5; clone_size: few; d_call: TRBD2; v_call: TRBV5-1; cdr3_nt: TGCGCCAGCAGCCCGGGACTAAATAACGAAGAGACCCAGTACTTC; cdr3_aa: CASSPGLNNEETQYF
j_call: TRBJ2-2; clone_size: NA; d_call: TRBD1; v_call: TRBV7-9; cdr3_nt: TGTGCCAGCAGCTGGGGGCCTGAGACAGGGGTTTGGGAGCTGTTTTTT; cdr3_aa: CASSWGPETGVWELFF
j_call: TRBJ2-3; clone_size: few; d_call: NA; v_call: TRBV24-1; cdr3_nt: TGTGCCACCAGTGGCGCAGGGGAGCCAGATACGCAGTATTTT; cdr3_aa: CATSGAGEPDTQYF
j_call: TRBJ2-3; clone_size: NA; d_call: TRBD2; v_call: TRBV20-1; cdr3_nt: TGCAGTGCTAGAGGACTAGCGGGTACCACAGATACGCAGTATTTT; cdr3_aa: CSARGLAGTTDTQYF
j_call: TRBJ2-2; clone_size: once; d_call: TRBD2; v_call: TRBV13; cdr3_nt: TGTGCCAGCAGCCCCCCTAGCGGGGGGGCCATCGGGGAGCTGTTTTTT; cdr3_aa: CASSPPSGGAIGELFF
j_call: TRBJ2-1; clone_size: few; d_call: NA; v_call: TRBV5-1; cdr3_nt: TGCGCCAGCAGCTTGCAAGGGGGTCATCCCTCCTACAATGAGCAGTTCTTC; cdr3_aa: CASSLQGGHPSYNEQFF
j_call: TRBJ2-7; clone_size: few; d_call: TRBD1; v_call: TRBV5-1; cdr3_nt: TGCGCCAACAGCTGGGCGGGACAGGGTGACGAGCAGTACTTC; cdr3_aa: CANSWAGQGDEQYF
j_call: TRBJ1-2; clone_size: NA; d_call: TRBD1; v_call: TRBV6-2/TRBV6-3; cdr3_nt: TGTGCCAGCACCAACCCCACAGGGGGCTCGATTCCTCACACCTTC; cdr3_aa: CASTNPTGGSIPHTF
j_call: TRBJ2-5; clone_size: NA; d_call: TRBD2; v_call: TRBV20-1; cdr3_nt: TGCAGTGCTAGAGATTTTCCTAGCGGGGGCCGCGGAGAGACCCAGTACTTC; cdr3_aa: CSARDFPSGGRGETQYF
j_call: TRBJ1-2; clone_size: few; d_call: NA; v_call: TRBV2; cdr3_nt: TGTGCCATACCTATGTCGGGATCTGGGTATGGCTACACCTTC; cdr3_aa: CAIPMSGSGYGYTF
j_call: TRBJ2-7; clone_size: NA; d_call: NA; v_call: TRBV4-2; cdr3_nt: TGTGCCAGCAGCCAAGATGACAGCCCAACTTACGAGCAGTACTTC; cdr3_aa: CASSQDDSPTYEQYF
j_call: TRBJ1-2; clone_size: few; d_call: NA; v_call: TRBV5-1; cdr3_nt: TGCGCCAGCAGCTTGGATCTCGGGCAGACAATCTATGGCTACACCTTC; cdr3_aa: CASSLDLGQTIYGYTF
j_call: TRBJ1-1; clone_size: NA; d_call: NA; v_call: TRBV11-2; cdr3_nt: TGTGCCAGCAGTCTCTTTACCCGAGGGTACGAAGCTTTCTTT; cdr3_aa: CASSLFTRGYEAFF
j_call: TRBJ2-2; clone_size: NA; d_call: TRBD1; v_call: TRBV12-3/TRBV12-4; cdr3_nt: TGTGCCAGCAGTTCCCTTCACAGGGGGCCCGGGGAGCTGTTTTTT; cdr3_aa: CASSSLHRGPGELFF
j_call: TRBJ2-7; clone_size: once; d_call: NA; v_call: TRBV6-2/TRBV6-3; cdr3_nt: TGTGCCAGCAGCTCAAGGGGGGGCGAAGGAAACTACGAGCAGTACTTC; cdr3_aa: CASSSRGGEGNYEQYF
j_call: TRBJ1-2; clone_size: NA; d_call: NA; v_call: TRBV29-1; cdr3_nt: TGCAGCGTGAGTGCCGGTGATGGCTACACCTTC; cdr3_aa: CSVSAGDGYTF
j_call: TRBJ1-4; clone_size: few; d_call: NA; v_call: TRBV7-9; cdr3_nt: TGTGCCAGCAGCTACAGGGAGGGAGAAAAACTGTTTTTT; cdr3_aa: CASSYREGEKLFF
j_call: TRBJ2-7; clone_size: NA; d_call: NA; v_call: TRBV7-2; cdr3_nt: TGTGCCAGCAGCCTGGGAGCCTCAGAGCTTTACGAGCAGTACTTC; cdr3_aa: CASSLGASELYEQYF
j_call: TRBJ2-5; clone_size: many; d_call: NA; v_call: TRBV7-6; cdr3_nt: TGTGCCAGCAGCCGCGCTGGAGAGACCCAGTACTTC; cdr3_aa: CASSRAGETQYF
j_call: TRBJ2-5; clone_size: few; d_call: NA; v_call: TRBV7-8; cdr3_nt: TGTGCCAGCAGCTACGCTCTCAATGAGCAGTACTTC; cdr3_aa: CASSYALNEQYF
j_call: TRBJ2-4; clone_size: NA; d_call: NA; v_call: TRBV29-1; cdr3_nt: TGCAGCGCCGGAAAACGACAGTCAAAAGGGGAGCAGTACTTC; cdr3_aa: CSAGKRQSKGEQYF
j_call: TRBJ2-7; clone_size: few; d_call: NA; v_call: TRBV6-2/TRBV6-3; cdr3_nt: TGTGCCAGCAGTTACTCGGCAGACTTATGGACGGATAACGAGCAGTACTTC; cdr3_aa: CASSYSADLWTDNEQYF
j_call: TRBJ2-3; clone_size: few; d_call: NA; v_call: TRBV10-3; cdr3_nt: TGTGCCATCAGTGGGCTAGTGCTGACAGATACGCAGTATTTT; cdr3_aa: CAISGLVLTDTQYF